The sequence of this TCR beta chain was determined in a study of T-cell reconstitution after alpha-beta-depleted transplantation in children. Study-wide results and caveats: Reportedly, alpha-beta T cells present about two months post-transplant originated from several hundred expanded clones of graft origin. At one year after transplant, newly produced T cells mostly accounted for T-cell counts and diversity. Recipient T cells and thymic progenitors that survived gave rise to the high TCRbeta diversity observed at day 60 in some patients.

Concerning this clonotype itself: The antigen is not known.

During its preparation, the TCRbeta library received unique molecular identifiers. MiXCR, run by TCRdb on the PCR reads, gives a single entry per CDR3 protein. The data contain 60,000 or so distinct CDR3 sequences, around 40% of them singletons. The CDR3 has 14 amino acids. Germline-derived CDR1 and CDR2 are SQVTM and ANQGSEA. V was clipped by 4 bases and J by 5 bases; unmatched bases: 4. The input for sequencing was PBMCs, mostly from graft donor cells, taken 360 days after TCRalphabeta/CD19-depleted stem cell transplant. This TCR derives from a male patient younger than 18 who had a stem cell transplant for acute lymphoblastic leukemia, so the T cells may come from the graft donor. V gene TRBV29-1 combines with J gene TRBJ2-3; 12 positions match TRBD1. CDR3 amino acids: CSVAGTGGLDTQYF. Here the CDR3 DNA reads TGCAGCGTTGCCGGGACAGGGGGCTTAGATACGCAGTATTTT.